The source of this T cell receptor beta chain is a study of T cells in women clearing cervical HPV infection. Points on this clone: Its antigen is undetermined. The read stops 3 residues short of the end of the CDR3; the missing end is completed from the germline J gene.

Assay used: immunoSEQ multiplex PCR; TCRdb lists only in-frame clones, some missing. The clone table shows roughly 12,000 clones, with the ten largest holding less than 25%. General study findings and limits: TRBV6-7 abundance was lower in cases than controls (around 0.1% versus 0.15%).

The CDR3 runs 13 residues. After removal of 4 bases from V and 2 bases from J, the junction contained 5 bases not matched to a gene. Looked up from germline, CDR1 is GTSNPN and CDR2 is SVGIG (reference sequence). V and J are TRBV30 and TRBJ2-7; 7 bases align to TRBD2. The sequenced sample was blood buffy coat. The source is a woman between 18 and 70 years old with a cervical HPV16 infection that either progressed to CIN3+ or cleared (not recorded which). The CDR3 loop reads CAWNTGGTYEQYF. The sequenced part of the CDR3 DNA is TGTGCCTGGAACACGGGGGGAACCTACGAG.